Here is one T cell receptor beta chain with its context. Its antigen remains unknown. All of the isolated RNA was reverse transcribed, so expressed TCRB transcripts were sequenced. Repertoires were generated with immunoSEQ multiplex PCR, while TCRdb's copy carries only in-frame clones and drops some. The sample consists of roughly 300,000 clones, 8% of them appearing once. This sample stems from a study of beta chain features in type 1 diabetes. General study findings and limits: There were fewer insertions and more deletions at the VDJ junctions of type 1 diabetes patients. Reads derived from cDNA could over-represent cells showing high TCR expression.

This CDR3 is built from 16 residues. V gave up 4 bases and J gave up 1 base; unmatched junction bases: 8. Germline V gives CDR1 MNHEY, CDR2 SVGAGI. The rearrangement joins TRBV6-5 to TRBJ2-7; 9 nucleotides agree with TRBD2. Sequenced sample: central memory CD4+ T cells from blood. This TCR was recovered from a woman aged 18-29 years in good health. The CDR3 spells CASSWGGLARSYEQYF. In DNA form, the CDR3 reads TGTGCCAGCAGTTGGGGGGGACTAGCTCGGTCCTACGAGCAGTACTTC.